This entry is about one TCR beta chain. Antigen unknown. The germline V gene has CDR1 SQVTM and CDR2 ANQGSEA. The CDR3 runs to 15 residues. This sample was taken from a study of CXCR3-negative and CXCR3-positive naive CD8 T cells. Whole-study findings and limits: The study found comparably high diversity in both naive subsets and much lower diversity in memory CD8+ cells.

The libraries of TRB cDNA were constructed through 5' RACE using UMI labels. TCRdb reprocessed the 5' RACE reads and keeps a single row for each CDR3 protein, giving no DNA. The sample yields about 48,000 distinct CDR3 sequences, of which the top ten take up over 14%. V usage is TRBV29-1 and J usage is TRBJ2-1; the D call from TCRdb, TRBD2, cannot be confirmed without DNA. The clonotype was recovered from a human donor in good health. Some clones in this sample may be carry-over from other donors' samples. The sequencing input was memory CD8+ T cells from blood. The CDR3 protein is CSVEAITSGDNEKFF.